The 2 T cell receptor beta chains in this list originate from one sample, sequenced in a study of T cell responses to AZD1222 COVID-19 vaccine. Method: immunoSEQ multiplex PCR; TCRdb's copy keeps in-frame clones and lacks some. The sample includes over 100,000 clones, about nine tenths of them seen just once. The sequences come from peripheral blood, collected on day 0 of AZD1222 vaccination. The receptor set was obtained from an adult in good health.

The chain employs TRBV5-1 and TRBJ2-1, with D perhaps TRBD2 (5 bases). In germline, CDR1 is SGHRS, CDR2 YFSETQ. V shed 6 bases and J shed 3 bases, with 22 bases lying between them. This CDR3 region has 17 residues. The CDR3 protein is CASTQQEVRAGYNEQFF. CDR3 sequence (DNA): TGCGCCAGCACCCAGCAGGAGGTTCGGGCAGGCTACAATGAGCAGTTCTTC.

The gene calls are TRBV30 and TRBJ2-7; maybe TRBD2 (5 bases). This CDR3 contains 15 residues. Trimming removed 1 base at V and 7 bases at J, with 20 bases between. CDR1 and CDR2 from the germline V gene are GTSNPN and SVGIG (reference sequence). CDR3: CAWSAWGARGVEQYF. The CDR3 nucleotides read TGTGCCTGGAGTGCCTGGGGTGCCCGGGGTGTGGAGCAGTACTTC.